The 10 T cell receptor beta chains below come from one sample, sequenced in a study of T cells in women clearing cervical HPV infection. Repertoires were generated with immunoSEQ multiplex PCR, while TCRdb's copy carries only in-frame clones and drops some. The sample table sets out 40,000 to 55,000 clones. Material: blood buffy coat. Receptors originate from a woman aged 18 to 75 with a cervical HPV16 infection that either progressed to CIN3+ or cleared (not recorded which).

A remark on this clone: The DNA ends 3 residues before the CDR3 does, and the rest of the CDR3 is filled in from the germline J gene. The V and J genes are TRBV5-1 and TRBJ1-5; no clear D. The CDR3 is made up of 15 amino acids. With 0 bases removed from V and 7 bases from J, the gap between germline ends came to 14 bases. Per the germline V gene, CDR1 is SGHRS and CDR2 is YFSETQ. The CDR3 is CASSLEGQSGQPQHF. The part of the CDR3 DNA that was read is TGCGCCAGCAGCTTGGAAGGTCAGTCAGGACAGCCC.

Comment on this clone: The read stops 3 residues short of the end of the CDR3; the missing end is completed from the germline J gene. This chain uses TRBV20-1 with TRBJ1-4, with TRBD1 as a possible D gene (6 bases). The CDR3 is 14 residues long. In germline, CDR1 is DFQATT, CDR2 SNEGSKA (reference sequence). The CDR3 sequence: CSAIRQGNTSPLFF. CDR3 DNA (partial): TGCAGTGCCATCCGCCAGGGGAATACTTCACCA.

About this clone: The read ends 3 residues before the CDR3 terminus; that terminus is restored from the germline J gene. The V and J genes are TRBV19 and TRBJ2-7; TRBD2 matches at 10 bases. The CDR3 has 15 residues. Germline assignment: CDR1 LNHDA and CDR2 SQIVND (reference sequence). V was clipped by 4 bases and J by 2 bases; unmatched bases: 5. The CDR3 bases that were read are TGTGCCAGTAGTACCTTAGCGGGGGGCCCCTACGAG. Its translation is CASSTLAGGPYE. Given in full, the CDR3 is CASSTLAGGPYEQYF.

Remarks on this clone: Sequencing ends 3 residues short of the CDR3 end; the germline J gene provides the rest. The chain joins TRBV4-2 to TRBJ1-1; 7 nucleotides align to TRBD1. V shed 0 bases, J shed 5 bases, and the junction held 12 bases outside the gene matches. This CDR3 region has 17 residues. Germline V CDR1 and CDR2: LGHNA, YNFKEQ. The sequenced CDR3 bases are TGTGCCAGCAGCCAAGATCAATCGGCCAGGGGGAATACTGAA. This encodes CASSQDQSARGNTE. The entire CDR3 protein reads CASSQDQSARGNTEAFF.

On this clone itself: Read data end 3 residues before the CDR3 end; the end is taken from the germline J gene. This rearrangement joins TRBV2 to TRBJ2-1; possible D gene TRBD2, 7 bases. The germline gives CDR1 SNHLY, CDR2 FYNNEI. CDR3 size: 12 residues. Trimming shortened V by 10 bases and J by 7 bases, and 14 bases separated the two germline ends. The CDR3 sequence is CAILGRGNEQFF. CDR3 DNA (partial): TGTGCCATCCTAGGGAGGGGGAATGAG.

Comments on this clone: The observed sequence ends 3 residues before the CDR3 terminus, with the missing tail filled in from the germline J gene. The chain combines TRBV5-4 with TRBJ1-6; 7 bases align to TRBD1. After removal of 4 bases from V and 6 bases from J, the junction contained 7 bases not matched to a gene. CDR1 SGHNT and CDR2 YYREEE come from the germline V gene (reference sequence). CDR3 size: 15 residues. The sequenced CDR3 bases are TGTGCCAGCAGCACATACGACAGGGCTAATTCACCC. Residues: CASSTYDRANSP. The whole CDR3 sequence is CASSTYDRANSPLHF.

For this clone: The CDR3 is cut off 3 residues early in the read; its end comes from the germline J gene. The chain joins TRBV5-1 to TRBJ2-1; TRBD2 matches at 14 bases. CDR1 SGHRS and CDR2 YFSETQ come from the germline V gene. Trimming removed 6 bases from V and 0 bases from J; junction bases left unmatched: 5. The CDR3 covers 17 residues. The CDR3 sequence is CASMRTSGGSSYNEQFF. The covered CDR3 bases are TGCGCCAGCATGCGGACTAGCGGGGGGAGCTCCTACAATGAG. Looking up the rest from reference TRBV5-1 and TRBJ2-1 gives the full variable domain: KAGVTQTPRYLIKTRGQQVTLSCSPISGHRSVSWYQQTPGQGLQFLFEYFSETQRNKGNFPGRFSGRQFSNSRSEMNVSTLELGDSALYLCASMRTSGGSSYNEQFFGPGTRLTVL.

About this clone: The read stops 3 residues short of the end of the CDR3; the missing end is completed from the germline J gene. The rearrangement uses TRBV11-2 and TRBJ1-2, with 11 bases lining up with TRBD1. CDR3 length equals 15 residues. J lost 7 bases, V lost 5 bases, and 9 bases had no gene match. Per germline, CDR1 SGHAT and CDR2 FQNNGV. CDR3 sequence reads: CASSPRTGGAGGYTF. The covered CDR3 bases are TGTGCCAGCAGCCCGAGGACAGGGGGCGCGGGTGGC.

Comments on this clone: The read terminates 3 residues before the CDR3 end, so the remaining end is supplied by the germline J gene. The chain combines TRBV7-2 with TRBJ1-5, with D possibly TRBD1 on 5 matching bases. V was pared by 4 bases and J by 3 bases, with 13 bases between. This CDR3 region has 15 residues. From germline, CDR1 is SGHTA and CDR2 FQGNSA. The CDR3 bases that were read are TGTGCCAGCAGCTCTCAGGGTTCCCTCAATCAGCCC. It is translated as CASSSQGSLNQP. The complete CDR3 sequence is CASSSQGSLNQPQHF.

To note about this clone: The read ends 3 residues before the CDR3 terminus; that terminus is restored from the germline J gene. The rearrangement uses TRBV2 and TRBJ2-6, with 7 positions matching TRBD1. The germline V gene encodes CDR1 SNHLY and CDR2 FYNNEI. Losses at the gene ends were 10 bases for V and 0 bases for J; bases not matched to a gene: 9. CDR3 length equals 16 residues. The CDR3 bases that were read are TGTGCCACACAGACAGGGTGGGACTCTGGGGCCAACGTC. Residues: CATQTGWDSGANV. The entire CDR3 is CATQTGWDSGANVLTF.